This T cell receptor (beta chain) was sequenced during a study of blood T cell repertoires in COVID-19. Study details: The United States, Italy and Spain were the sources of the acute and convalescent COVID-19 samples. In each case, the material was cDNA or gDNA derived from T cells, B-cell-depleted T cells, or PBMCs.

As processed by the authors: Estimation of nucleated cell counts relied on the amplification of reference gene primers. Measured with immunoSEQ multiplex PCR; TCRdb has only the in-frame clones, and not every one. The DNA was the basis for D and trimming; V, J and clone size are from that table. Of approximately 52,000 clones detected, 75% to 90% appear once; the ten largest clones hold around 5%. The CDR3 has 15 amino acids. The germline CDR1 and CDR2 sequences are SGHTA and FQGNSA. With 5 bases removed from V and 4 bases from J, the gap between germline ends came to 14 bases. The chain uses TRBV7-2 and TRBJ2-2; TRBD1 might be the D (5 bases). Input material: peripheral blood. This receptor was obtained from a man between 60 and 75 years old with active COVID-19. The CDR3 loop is CASSRSGYSTGELFF. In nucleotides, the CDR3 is TGTGCCAGCAGCCGGTCAGGGTATAGCACCGGGGAGCTGTTTTTT.